This T cell receptor beta chain comes out of a study of identical twins. Study results and caveats: Memory repertoires lacked the insertion deficit that abundant cord blood beta clonotypes showed. Invariant MAIT and iNKT cells could partly confound zero-insertion analyses. Weaker excess sharing between twins was seen in beta out-of-frame sequences.

Deletions cut 3 bases from V and 3 bases from J, with 9 bases between. CDR3 length equals 13 residues. The V gene's germline CDR1 is SGHTA and CDR2 FQGNSA. A universal primer site came from template switching; cDNA carried unique molecular identifiers. TCRdb fed the 5' RACE reads into MiXCR, producing one record per CDR3 protein. The sample shows 700,000 or so distinct CDR3 sequences, 8.6% of them seen only once. This clonotype has ten or more counts. What it binds is unknown. The same sample was also used in a study of yellow fever vaccine responses in identical twins.

The V call is TRBV7-2, the J call TRBJ2-7, with unresolved D. Specimen: PBMCs. The receptor comes from a young woman in good health. Here the CDR3 reads CASSLVQYYEQYF. Written as DNA, the CDR3 is TGTGCCAGCAGCTTGGTACAGTACTACGAGCAGTACTTC.